These T cell receptor beta chains were read from a single sample in a study of regulatory T cells in long-lasting Graves disease. TCRdb used MiXCR to reprocess the multiplex PCR reads, holding one entry per CDR3 protein. Among some 240,000 distinct CDR3 sequences listed, around a fifth were seen once. These data are also associated with another study on T cells in Graves' hyperthyroidism and ophthalmopathy.

Sequencing used peripheral blood mononuclear cells (PBMCs), obtained at new diagnosis, from a patient treated with antithyroid drugs. These receptors were collected from a woman in her thirties with Graves disease. Each CDR3 is given without its conserved first and last residue. Part of the rows lack a size; the others show once, few, many or a class for expanded clones.

cdr3_aa	v_call	cdr3_length	j_call	clone_size
ATSSSTNTGELF	TRBV15	12	TRBJ2-2	many
ASSMDRGAGQPQH	TRBV19	13	TRBJ1-5	many
ASSQEEDRGIVNEQF	TRBV14	15	TRBJ2-1	many
ASSARTSGAPTDTQY	TRBV9	15	TRBJ2-3	many
AWSTGGLRGYT	TRBV30	11	TRBJ1-2	many
ASSLSQLPNEKLF	TRBV5-6	13	TRBJ1-4	many
ASSLLGQGGFTEAF	TRBV7-2	14	TRBJ1-1	.
ASSPVQTRNQPQH	TRBV18	13	TRBJ1-5	many
ASSPAGAEAF	TRBV18	10	TRBJ1-1	many
ASSPGQGHQPQH	TRBV18	12	TRBJ1-5	many
ASIYDGISTDTQY	TRBV12-3/TRBV12-4	13	TRBJ2-3	.
ASSFGTIGYT	TRBV12-3/TRBV12-4	10	TRBJ1-2	many
ASSPPRTMNTGELF	TRBV18	14	TRBJ2-2	many
ASSAASGSGYEQY	TRBV9	13	TRBJ2-7	few
ASSLDRGRSDTQY	TRBV12-3/TRBV12-4	13	TRBJ2-3	many
ASSDGIEY	TRBV6-1	8	TRBJ2-7	many
ASSLAAAEETQY	TRBV7-2	12	TRBJ2-5	many
ASSPGQGQETQY	TRBV28	12	TRBJ2-5	many
ASSEEGGWGETQY	TRBV6-2/TRBV6-3	13	TRBJ2-5	many
ASSVPGTGLGYEQY	TRBV28	14	TRBJ2-7	.
ASSLASPTYEQY	TRBV5-1	12	TRBJ2-7	.
ASSVGPFRGSGREETQY	TRBV9	17	TRBJ2-5	few
ASSLDGWVNTEAF	TRBV5-6	13	TRBJ1-1	many
ASSLGLYEQY	TRBV28	10	TRBJ2-7	many
ASSQDLWEPPGAF	TRBV3-1	13	TRBJ1-1	many
ASSPNAWQTGELF	TRBV7-2	13	TRBJ2-2	.
ASSSGRGPTD	TRBV4-1	10	TRBJ2-5	many
ASSLGGRELGTDTQY	TRBV11-2	15	TRBJ2-3	few
ASSLFKTVTEAF	TRBV28	12	TRBJ1-1	.
ASRPSWTASEKLF	TRBV2	13	TRBJ1-4	many
ASRSDRVETQY	TRBV6-2/TRBV6-3	11	TRBJ2-5	few
ASSAGLAGGGEQF	TRBV11-3	13	TRBJ2-1	.